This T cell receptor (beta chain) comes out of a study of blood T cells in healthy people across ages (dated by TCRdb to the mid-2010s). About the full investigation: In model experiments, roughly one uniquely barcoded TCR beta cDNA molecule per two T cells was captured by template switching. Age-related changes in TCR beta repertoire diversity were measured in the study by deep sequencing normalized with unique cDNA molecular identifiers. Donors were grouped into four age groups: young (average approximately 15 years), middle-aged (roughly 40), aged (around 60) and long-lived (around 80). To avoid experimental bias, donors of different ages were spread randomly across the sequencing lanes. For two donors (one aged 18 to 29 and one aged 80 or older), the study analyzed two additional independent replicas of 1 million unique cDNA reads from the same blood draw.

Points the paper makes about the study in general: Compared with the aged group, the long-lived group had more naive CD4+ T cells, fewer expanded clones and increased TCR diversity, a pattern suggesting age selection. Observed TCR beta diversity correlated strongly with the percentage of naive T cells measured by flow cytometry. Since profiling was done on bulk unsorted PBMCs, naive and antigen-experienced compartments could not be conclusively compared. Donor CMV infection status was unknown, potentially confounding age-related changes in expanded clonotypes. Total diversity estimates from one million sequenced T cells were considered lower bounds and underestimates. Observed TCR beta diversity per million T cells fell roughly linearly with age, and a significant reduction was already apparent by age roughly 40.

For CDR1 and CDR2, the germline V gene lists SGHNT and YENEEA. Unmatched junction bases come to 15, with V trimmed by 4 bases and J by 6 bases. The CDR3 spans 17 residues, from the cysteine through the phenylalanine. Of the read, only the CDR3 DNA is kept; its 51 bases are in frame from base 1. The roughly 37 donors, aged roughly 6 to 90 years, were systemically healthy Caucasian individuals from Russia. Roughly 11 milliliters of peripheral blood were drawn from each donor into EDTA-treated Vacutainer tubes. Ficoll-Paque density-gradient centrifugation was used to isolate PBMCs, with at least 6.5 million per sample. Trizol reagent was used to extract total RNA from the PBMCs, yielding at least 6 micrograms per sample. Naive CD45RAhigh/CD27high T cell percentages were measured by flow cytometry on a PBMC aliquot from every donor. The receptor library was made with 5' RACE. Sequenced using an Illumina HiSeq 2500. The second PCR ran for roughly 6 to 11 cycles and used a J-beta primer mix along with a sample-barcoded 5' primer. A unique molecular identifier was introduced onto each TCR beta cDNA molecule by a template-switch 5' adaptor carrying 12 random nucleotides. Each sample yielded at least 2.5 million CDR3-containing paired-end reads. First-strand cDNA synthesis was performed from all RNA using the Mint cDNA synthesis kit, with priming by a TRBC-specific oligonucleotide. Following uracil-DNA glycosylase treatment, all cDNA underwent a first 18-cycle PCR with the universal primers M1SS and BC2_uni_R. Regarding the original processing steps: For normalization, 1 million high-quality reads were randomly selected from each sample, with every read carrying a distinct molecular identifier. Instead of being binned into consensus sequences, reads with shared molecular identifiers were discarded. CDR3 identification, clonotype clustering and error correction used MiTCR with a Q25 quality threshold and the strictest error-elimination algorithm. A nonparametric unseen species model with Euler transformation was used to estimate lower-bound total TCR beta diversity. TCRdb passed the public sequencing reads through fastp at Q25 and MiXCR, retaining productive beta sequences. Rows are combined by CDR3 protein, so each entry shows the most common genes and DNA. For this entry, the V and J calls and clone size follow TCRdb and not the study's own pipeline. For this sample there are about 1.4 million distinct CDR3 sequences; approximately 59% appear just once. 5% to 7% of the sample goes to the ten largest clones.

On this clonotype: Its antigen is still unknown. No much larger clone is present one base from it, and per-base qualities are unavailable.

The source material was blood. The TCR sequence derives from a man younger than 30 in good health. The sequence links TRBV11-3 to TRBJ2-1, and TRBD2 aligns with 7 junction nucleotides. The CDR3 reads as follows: CASSSDSLGLGSNEQFF. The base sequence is TGTGCCAGCAGCTCCGATTCCTTAGGACTAGGTTCCAATGAGCAGTTCTTC.